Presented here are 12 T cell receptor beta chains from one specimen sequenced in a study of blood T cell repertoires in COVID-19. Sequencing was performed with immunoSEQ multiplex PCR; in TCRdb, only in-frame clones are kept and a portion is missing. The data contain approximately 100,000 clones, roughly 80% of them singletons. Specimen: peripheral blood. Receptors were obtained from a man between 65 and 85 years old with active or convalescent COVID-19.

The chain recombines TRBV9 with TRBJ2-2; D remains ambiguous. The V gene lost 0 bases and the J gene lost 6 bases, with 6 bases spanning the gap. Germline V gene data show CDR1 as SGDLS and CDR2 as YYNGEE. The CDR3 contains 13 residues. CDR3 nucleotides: TGTGCCAGCAGCGTAGGTGGCTCCGGGGAGCTGTTTTTT. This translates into CASSVGGSGELFF.

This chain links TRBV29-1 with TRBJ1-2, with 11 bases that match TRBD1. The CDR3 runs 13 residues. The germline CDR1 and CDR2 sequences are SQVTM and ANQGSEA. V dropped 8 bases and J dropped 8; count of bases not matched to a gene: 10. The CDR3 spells CSCRTGGAGGYTF. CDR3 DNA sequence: TGCAGCTGTAGGACAGGGGGCGCAGGGGGCTACACCTTC. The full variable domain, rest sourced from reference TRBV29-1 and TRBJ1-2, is SAVISQKPSRDICQRGTSLTIQCQVDSQVTMMFWYRQQPGQSLTLIATANQGSEATYESGFVIDKFPISRPNLTFSTLTVSNMSPEDSSIYLCSCRTGGAGGYTFGSGTRLTVV.

The CDR3 bases are TGTGCCAGCAGCCGGGCCGGGACAGGTGACTATGGCTACACCTTC. Protein sequence: CASSRAGTGDYGYTF. This chain joins TRBV28 and TRBJ1-2, with 8 bases lining up with TRBD1. Germline trimming cut 6 bases from V and 3 bases from J; bases unmatched to any gene: 9. The CDR3 is 15 residues long. The V gene's germline CDR1 is MDHEN and CDR2 SYDVKM.

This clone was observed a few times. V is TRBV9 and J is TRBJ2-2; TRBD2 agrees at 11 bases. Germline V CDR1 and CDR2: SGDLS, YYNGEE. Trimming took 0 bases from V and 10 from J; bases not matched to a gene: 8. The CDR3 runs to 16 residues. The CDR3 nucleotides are TGTGCCAGCAGCGTAGGGGGACTAGCGGTTTCCTCGGAGCTGTTTTTT. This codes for CASSVGGLAVSSELFF. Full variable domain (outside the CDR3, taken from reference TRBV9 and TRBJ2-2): DSGVTQTPKHLITATGQRVTLRCSPRSGDLSVYWYQQSLDQGLQFLIQYYNGEERAKGNILERFSAQQFPDLHSELNLSSLELGDSALYFCASSVGGLAVSSELFFGEGSRLTVL.

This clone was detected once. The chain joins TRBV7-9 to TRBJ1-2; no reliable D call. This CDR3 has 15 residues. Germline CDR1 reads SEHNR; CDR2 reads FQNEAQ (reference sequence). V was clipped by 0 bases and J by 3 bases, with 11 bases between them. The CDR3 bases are TGTGCCAGCAGCTTAGCTTGGCAGGTTGACTATGGCTACACCTTC. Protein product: CASSLAWQVDYGYTF.

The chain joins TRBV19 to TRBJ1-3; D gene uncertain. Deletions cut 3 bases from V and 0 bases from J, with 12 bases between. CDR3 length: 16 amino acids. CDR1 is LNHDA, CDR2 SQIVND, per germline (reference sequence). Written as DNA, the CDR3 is TGTGCCAGTAGTATTCGCTGGGAGGCCTCTGGAAACACCATATATTTT. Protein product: CASSIRWEASGNTIYF.

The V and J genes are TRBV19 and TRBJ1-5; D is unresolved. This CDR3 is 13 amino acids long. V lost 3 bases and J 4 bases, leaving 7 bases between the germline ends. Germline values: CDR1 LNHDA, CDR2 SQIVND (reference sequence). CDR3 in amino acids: CASSIWLNQPQHF. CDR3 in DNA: TGTGCCAGTAGTATCTGGCTTAATCAGCCCCAGCATTTT.

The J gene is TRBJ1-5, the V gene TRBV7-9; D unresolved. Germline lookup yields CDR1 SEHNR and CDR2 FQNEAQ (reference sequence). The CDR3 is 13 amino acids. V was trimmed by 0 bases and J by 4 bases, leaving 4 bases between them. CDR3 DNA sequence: TGTGCCAGCAGCTTAGCACAGAATCAGCCCCAGCATTTT. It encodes CASSLAQNQPQHF.

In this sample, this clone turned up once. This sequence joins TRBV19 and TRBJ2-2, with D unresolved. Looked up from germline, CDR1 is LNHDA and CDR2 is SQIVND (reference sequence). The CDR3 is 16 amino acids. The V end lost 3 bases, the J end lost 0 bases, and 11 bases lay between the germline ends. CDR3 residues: CASSILGNANTGELFF. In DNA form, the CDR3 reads TGTGCCAGTAGTATCCTTGGCAACGCGAACACCGGGGAGCTGTTTTTT.

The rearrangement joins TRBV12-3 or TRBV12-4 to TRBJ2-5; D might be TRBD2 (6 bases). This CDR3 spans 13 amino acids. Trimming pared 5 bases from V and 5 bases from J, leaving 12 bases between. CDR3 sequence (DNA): TGTGCCAGCAGTCGGGGGAATAGTGAGACCCAGTACTTC. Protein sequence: CASSRGNSETQYF.

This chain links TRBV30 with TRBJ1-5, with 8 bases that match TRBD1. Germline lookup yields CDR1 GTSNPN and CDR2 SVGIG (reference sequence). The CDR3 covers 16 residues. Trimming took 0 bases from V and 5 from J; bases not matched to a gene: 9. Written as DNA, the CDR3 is TGTGCCTGGAGTGTACAAGGACAGGGAACTTATCAGCCCCAGCATTTT. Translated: CAWSVQGQGTYQPQHF.

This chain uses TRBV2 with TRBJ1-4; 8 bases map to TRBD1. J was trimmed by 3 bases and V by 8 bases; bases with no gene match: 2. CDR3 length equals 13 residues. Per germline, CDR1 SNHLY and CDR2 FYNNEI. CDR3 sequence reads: CASAGGPNEKLFF. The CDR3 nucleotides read TGTGCCAGCGCAGGGGGCCCTAATGAAAAACTGTTTTTT.